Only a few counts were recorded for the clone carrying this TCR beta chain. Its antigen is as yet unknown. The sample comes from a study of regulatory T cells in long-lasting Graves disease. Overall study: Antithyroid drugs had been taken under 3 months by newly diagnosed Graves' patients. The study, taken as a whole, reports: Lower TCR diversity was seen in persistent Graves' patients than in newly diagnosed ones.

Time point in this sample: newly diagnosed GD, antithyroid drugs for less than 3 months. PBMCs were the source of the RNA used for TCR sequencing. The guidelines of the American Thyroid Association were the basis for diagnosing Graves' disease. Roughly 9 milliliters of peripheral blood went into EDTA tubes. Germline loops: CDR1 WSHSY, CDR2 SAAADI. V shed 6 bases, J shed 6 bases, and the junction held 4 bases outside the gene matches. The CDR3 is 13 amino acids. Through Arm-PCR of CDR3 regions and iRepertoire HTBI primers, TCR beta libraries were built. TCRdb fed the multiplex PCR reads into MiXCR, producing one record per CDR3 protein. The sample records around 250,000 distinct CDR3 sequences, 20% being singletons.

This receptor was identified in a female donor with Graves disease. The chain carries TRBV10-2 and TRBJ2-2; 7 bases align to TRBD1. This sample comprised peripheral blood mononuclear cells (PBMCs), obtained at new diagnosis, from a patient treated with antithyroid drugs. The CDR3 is CASRQGMAGELFF. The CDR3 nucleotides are TGCGCCAGCAGACAGGGGATGGCCGGGGAGCTGTTTTTT.